The 25 T cell receptor beta chains given below trace back to one sample, sequenced in a study of blood T cell repertoires in COVID-19. The assay was immunoSEQ multiplex PCR, and TCRdb's table has in-frame clones only and misses some. Among roughly 250,000 clones, approximately 90% were seen once, and the ten largest hold roughly 8.6%. Input material: PBMCs or T cells enriched from blood (not recorded which). All receptors derive from a man aged 35 to 55 who had recovered from COVID-19.

This clone was found many times. The V gene is TRBV19, the J gene TRBJ2-2; TRBD1 agrees at 8 bases. Germline CDR1 and CDR2: LNHDA and SQIVND (reference sequence). The V gene end was trimmed by 8 bases and the J gene end by 4 bases; junction bases not matched to a gene: 6. The CDR3 is 14 amino acids. Here the CDR3 DNA reads TGTGCCAGTCGCGGACAGGGAGCCACCGGGGAGCTGTTTTTT. Translation gives CASRGQGATGELFF.

The CDR3 here is CASSVEDRGIDEQYF. Written as DNA, the CDR3 is TGTGCCAGCAGCGTAGAGGACAGGGGGATTGACGAGCAGTACTTC. The V and J genes are TRBV9 and TRBJ2-7; 10 bases line up with TRBD1. V shed 0 bases and J 5 bases; nucleotides not matched to a gene: 5. CDR1 and CDR2 from the germline V gene are SGDLS and YYNGEE. This CDR3 spans 15 amino acids.

The V gene is TRBV19, the J gene TRBJ2-1; the D is unclear. V shed 11 bases and J shed 9 bases, with 17 bases lying between them. Germline CDR1 LNHDA, CDR2 SQIVND (reference sequence). The CDR3 sequence is 12 residues long. In nucleotides, the CDR3 is TGTGCCCTCGAGGTCCCTTCCGGTGAGCAGTTCTTC. Translated, it gives CALEVPSGEQFF.

This clone was seen once. The sample contains more than one DNA sequence encoding this CDR3. The chain joins TRBV7-8 to TRBJ2-2; 11 nucleotides match TRBD2. The germline V gene has CDR1 SGHVS and CDR2 FQNEAQ. Trimming cost V 5 bases and J 4 bases; bases outside gene matches: 6. CDR3 size: 16 residues. The CDR3 nucleotides read TGTGCCAGCAGCCGCCTAGCGGGAGGACGCACCGGGGAGCTGTTTTTT. Amino acid sequence: CASSRLAGGRTGELFF. Full variable domain (missing parts from reference TRBV7-8 and TRBJ2-2): GAGVSQSPRYKVAKRGQDVALRCDPISGHVSLFWYQQALGQGPEFLTYFQNEAQLDKSGLPSDRFFAERPEGSVSTLKIQRTQQEDSAVYLCASSRLAGGRTGELFFGEGSRLTVL.

The rearrangement joins TRBV5-1 to TRBJ1-2, with a tentative D call TRBD1 (6 bases). Germline V gene sequence: CDR1 SGHRS, CDR2 YFSETQ. V was cut by 6 bases and J by 3 bases, with 15 bases left in between. The CDR3 sequence is 14 residues long. CDR3 sequence: CASTPGHRDYGYTF. CDR3 bases: TGCGCCAGCACCCCGGGACACCGAGACTATGGCTACACCTTC.

The chain joins TRBV15 to TRBJ1-3; possible D gene TRBD1, 6 bases. CDR3 length: 15 amino acids. Germline lookup yields CDR1 LNHNV and CDR2 YYDKDF (reference sequence). V was cut by 3 bases and J by 2 bases, with 11 bases left in between. The chain's CDR3 is CATSSEPGAGNTIYF. The CDR3 DNA reads as TGTGCCACCAGCAGTGAACCAGGGGCTGGAAACACCATATATTTT.

This chain joins TRBV12-5 and TRBJ1-1; 9 bases align to TRBD1. CDR1 is LGHNT, CDR2 FRNRAP, per germline. With V trimmed by 5 bases and J by 5 bases, 9 bases remained unmatched. This CDR3 is 15 amino acids long. CDR3 residues: CASGLGTGFVTEAFF. CDR3 nucleotides: TGTGCTAGTGGTCTCGGGACAGGGTTTGTAACTGAAGCTTTCTTT.

V usage is TRBV27 and J usage is TRBJ2-1; 12 bases are shared with TRBD2. V lost 5 bases and J lost 4; bases outside the gene matches: 3. This CDR3 has 15 amino acids. Germline values: CDR1 MNHEY, CDR2 SMNVEV (reference sequence). In DNA form, the CDR3 reads TGTGCCAGCAGTCTGACTAGCGGGAGTTACAATGAGCAGTTCTTC. Translating it yields CASSLTSGSYNEQFF.

The chain is built from TRBV4-3 and TRBJ2-1; TRBD2 aligns across 8 bases. V trimming: 1 base; J trimming: 0 bases; junction bases outside the gene matches: 2. CDR1 and CDR2 (germline): LGHNA, YSLEER. This CDR3 region has 16 residues. CDR3 in amino acids: CASSQGSGSSYNEQFF. Written as DNA, the CDR3 is TGCGCCAGCAGCCAAGGGAGCGGGAGCTCCTACAATGAGCAGTTCTTC.

V usage is TRBV12-3 or TRBV12-4 and J usage is TRBJ2-5; D perhaps matches TRBD1 (5 bases). The V and J ends lost 6 bases and 4 bases respectively, with 12 bases between them. This CDR3 has 13 residues. CDR3 in DNA: TGTGCCAGCAGCTACAGGAGCCGAGAGACCCAGTACTTC. Translation: CASSYRSRETQYF.

The chain recombines TRBV6-2 or TRBV6-3 with TRBJ1-1; TRBD1 might be the D (6 bases). Germline lookup yields CDR1 MNHEY and CDR2 SVGEGT. This CDR3 spans 15 amino acids. Trimming took 6 bases from V and 2 from J, leaving 16 bases between them. Here the CDR3 reads CASSGQIILNTEAFF. The CDR3 coding sequence is TGTGCCAGCAGCGGACAGATTATTCTCAACACTGAAGCTTTCTTT.

This clone was counted a few times. Other nucleotide sequences in the sample specify the same CDR3. The chain's CDR3 is CSVEQGGNTEAFF. DNA of the CDR3: TGCAGCGTTGAACAGGGGGGGAACACTGAAGCTTTCTTT. The chain employs TRBV29-1 and TRBJ1-1; 7 nucleotides match TRBD1. Germline V gene lookup returns CDR1 SQVTM and CDR2 ANQGSEA. Trimming took 2 bases from V and 1 from J; bases not matched to a gene: 1. This CDR3 contains 13 residues. The whole variable domain, remainder taken from reference TRBV29-1 and TRBJ1-1, is SAVISQKPSRDICQRGTSLTIQCQVDSQVTMMFWYRQQPGQSLTLIATANQGSEATYESGFVIDKFPISRPNLTFSTLTVSNMSPEDSSIYLCSVEQGGNTEAFFGQGTRLTVV.

The chain carries TRBV7-8 and TRBJ2-1; TRBD2 matches 10 bases. The CDR3 contains 20 residues. V was pared by 6 bases and J by 2 bases, with 19 bases of the junction left unmatched. Per the germline V gene, CDR1 is SGHVS and CDR2 is FQNEAQ. The CDR3 is CASSSKGVYSGGPAYNEQFF. CDR3 sequence (DNA): TGTGCCAGCAGTAGCAAAGGGGTTTATAGCGGGGGGCCAGCCTACAATGAGCAGTTCTTC.

V is TRBV11-2 and J is TRBJ2-5; 9 bases are a match to TRBD2. J lost 4 bases, V lost 3 bases, and 6 bases had no gene match. The V gene's germline CDR1 is SGHAT and CDR2 FQNNGV. This CDR3 is 15 amino acids long. Written as DNA, the CDR3 is TGTGCCAGCAGCTTTGTCAGCGGGGGGTCAGAGACCCAGTACTTC. Translated: CASSFVSGGSETQYF.

This clone was recorded only once. This chain connects TRBV2 to TRBJ2-7; 8 bases fit TRBD2. CDR1 and CDR2 (germline): SNHLY, FYNNEI. CDR3 size: 17 residues. Trimming removed 2 bases from V and 2 bases from J; junction bases left unmatched: 11. The CDR3 loop is CASSELPSTAGAYEQYF. The CDR3 DNA is TGTGCCAGCAGTGAACTACCCTCGACAGCGGGAGCCTACGAGCAGTACTTC.

The rearrangement links TRBV9 to TRBJ1-2, with D tentatively TRBD1 (6 bases). CDR1 is SGDLS, CDR2 YYNGEE, per germline. V lost 0 bases to trimming and J lost 0 bases, with 15 bases between them. CDR3 length equals 17 residues. The CDR3 bases are TGTGCCAGCAGCGTAGGGGTCAGGGAGGGGGCTAACTATGGCTACACCTTC. Translating it yields CASSVGVREGANYGYTF.

The V gene is TRBV5-1, the J gene TRBJ1-4; a possible D gene is TRBD1 (6 bases). Germline lookup yields CDR1 SGHRS and CDR2 YFSETQ. V lost 1 base to trimming and J lost 12 bases, with 19 bases between them. The CDR3 spans 15 residues. The CDR3 protein is CASSLQTGSDVELFF. CDR3 sequence (DNA): TGCGCCAGCAGCTTGCAGACAGGTAGCGATGTGGAACTGTTTTTT. The entire variable domain, with the rest obtained from reference TRBV5-1 and TRBJ1-4, is as follows: KAGVTQTPRYLIKTRGQQVTLSCSPISGHRSVSWYQQTPGQGLQFLFEYFSETQRNKGNFPGRFSGRQFSNSRSEMNVSTLELGDSALYLCASSLQTGSDVELFFGSGTQLSVL.

Worth noting for this clone: Germline and junction disagree at one end, which may indicate a read error. The rearrangement uses TRBV2 and TRBJ2-7, with TRBD2 matching over 10 bases. There are 15 residues in the CDR3. Germline V gene data show CDR1 as SNHLY and CDR2 as FYNNEI. The CDR3 reads CASSESGELAGKISF. DNA of the CDR3: TGTGCCAGCAGTGAATCCGGTGAACTAGCGGGGAAAATATCATTC.

The genes are TRBV5-1 and TRBJ2-2; 9 bases map to TRBD2. J was trimmed by 0 bases and V by 0 bases; bases with no gene match: 0. CDR3 length: 16 amino acids. Germline V gives CDR1 SGHRS, CDR2 YFSETQ. CDR3 sequence: CASSLGLAANTGELFF. CDR3 bases: TGCGCCAGCAGCTTGGGACTAGCGGCGAACACCGGGGAGCTGTTTTTT.

This clone was seen a few times. This chain links TRBV11-2 with TRBJ1-6; 9 bases are a match to TRBD1. Germline V gene lookup returns CDR1 SGHAT and CDR2 FQNNGV. CDR3 size: 15 residues. The trim removed 5 bases at V and 7 bases at J, leaving 6 bases unmatched. Written as DNA, the CDR3 is TGTGCCAGCAGCCCCATGGACAGGGGAAATTCACCCCTCCACTTT. Translating gives CASSPMDRGNSPLHF.

The chain carries TRBV10-1 and TRBJ1-1; 7 bases are shared with TRBD1. The trim removed 8 bases at V and 2 bases at J, leaving 5 bases unmatched. Germline V gene lookup returns CDR1 WNHNN and CDR2 SYGVQD (reference sequence). This CDR3 is built from 13 residues. The CDR3 spells CASSTGRNTEAFF. For the CDR3, the DNA is TGCGCCAGCTCGACAGGGCGAAACACTGAAGCTTTCTTT.

A single count supports this clone. The chain combines TRBV7-6 with TRBJ2-5; possible D gene TRBD1, 6 bases. Germline CDR1 and CDR2: SGHVS and FNYEAQ. The CDR3 contains 15 residues. The ends were cut back, 4 bases at V and 4 bases at J, with 16 bases in the middle. The CDR3: CASSSRQDVAETQYF. For the CDR3, the DNA is TGTGCCAGCAGCTCACGACAGGACGTCGCAGAGACCCAGTACTTC. Combining the CDR3 with reference TRBV7-6 and TRBJ2-5 gives the whole variable domain GAGVSQSPRYKVTKRGQDVALRCDPISGHVSLYWYRQALGQGPEFLTYFNYEAQQDKSGLPNDRFSAERPEGSISTLTIQRTEQRDSAMYRCASSSRQDVAETQYFGPGTRLLVL.

The chain recombines TRBV6-5 with TRBJ2-7; 7 bases agree with TRBD2. Germline V gene data show CDR1 as MNHEY and CDR2 as SVGAGI. Trimming cost V 2 bases and J 1 base; bases outside gene matches: 5. CDR3 size: 15 residues. The CDR3 coding sequence is TGTGCCAGCAGTTACAGGCGGGAGAAGTCCTACGAGCAGTACTTC. This codes for CASSYRREKSYEQYF.

The V call is TRBV5-6, the J call TRBJ1-2, with 7 bases fitting TRBD1. From germline, CDR1 is SGHDT and CDR2 YYEEEE. This CDR3 contains 13 residues. After removal of 4 bases from V and 6 bases from J, the junction contained 6 bases not matched to a gene. The CDR3 nucleotides read TGTGCCAGCAGCGTAGGGACAGAGGATGGCTACACCTTC. Protein sequence: CASSVGTEDGYTF.

This clone was counted many times. This specimen includes other DNA sequences encoding the same CDR3. This chain uses TRBV5-6 with TRBJ1-1; D not certain. Germline CDR1 reads SGHDT; CDR2 reads YYEEEE. V was pared by 1 base and J by 4 bases, with 5 bases between. CDR3 length equals 12 residues. The CDR3 nucleotides are TGTGCCAGCAGCTTGAGAGGCACTGAAGCTTTCTTT. This sequence encodes CASSLRGTEAFF.